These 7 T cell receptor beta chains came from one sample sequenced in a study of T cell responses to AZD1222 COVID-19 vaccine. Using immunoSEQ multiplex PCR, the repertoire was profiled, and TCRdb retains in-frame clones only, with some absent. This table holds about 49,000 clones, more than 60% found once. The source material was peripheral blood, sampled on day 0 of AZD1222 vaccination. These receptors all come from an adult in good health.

The CDR3 nucleotides read TGTGCCATCAGTGAGTCTGCTAGCGGGAGCAAAGAGACCCAGTACTTC. Its protein product is CAISESASGSKETQYF. The chain combines TRBV10-3 with TRBJ2-5; 10 nucleotides align to TRBD2. Germline CDR1 and CDR2: ENHRY and SYGVKD. V dropped 0 bases and J dropped 3; count of bases not matched to a gene: 4. This CDR3 is 16 amino acids long.

CDR3 protein: CASSFYSGANVLTF. CDR3 DNA: TGTGCCAGCAGTTTTTACTCTGGGGCCAACGTCCTGACTTTC. This chain links TRBV6-1 with TRBJ2-6, with unresolved D. The germline CDR1 and CDR2 sequences are MNHNS and SASEGT. The CDR3 consists of 14 residues. Trimming took off 5 bases at V and 0 bases at J, with 5 bases between the two ends.

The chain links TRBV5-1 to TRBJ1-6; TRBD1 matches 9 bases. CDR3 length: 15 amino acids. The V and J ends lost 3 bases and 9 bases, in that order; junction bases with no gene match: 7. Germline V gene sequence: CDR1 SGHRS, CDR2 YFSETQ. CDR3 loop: CASSSQGQGASPLHF. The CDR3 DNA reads TGCGCCAGCAGCTCGCAGGGACAGGGTGCTTCACCCCTCCACTTT.

CDR3: CASSLPGETEAFF. The DNA for the CDR3 is TGTGCCAGCAGTCTACCAGGGGAAACTGAAGCTTTCTTT. The rearrangement links TRBV7-2 to TRBJ1-1, with TRBD1 as a possible D gene (6 bases). V dropped 6 bases and J dropped 5 bases, with 13 bases sitting between them. CDR1 is SGHTA and CDR2 is FQGNSA in the germline V gene. The CDR3 has 13 amino acids.

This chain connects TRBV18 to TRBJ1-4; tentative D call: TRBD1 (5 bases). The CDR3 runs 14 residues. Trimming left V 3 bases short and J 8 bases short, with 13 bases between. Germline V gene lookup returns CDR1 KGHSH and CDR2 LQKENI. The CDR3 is CASSPGGGIEKLFF. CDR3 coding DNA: TGTGCCAGCTCACCGGGCGGGGGTATCGAAAAACTGTTTTTT.

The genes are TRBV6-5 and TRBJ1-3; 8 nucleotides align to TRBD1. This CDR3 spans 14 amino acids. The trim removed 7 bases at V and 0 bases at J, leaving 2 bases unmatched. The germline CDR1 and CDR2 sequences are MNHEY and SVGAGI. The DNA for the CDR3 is TGTGCCAGCATCCAGGGGGCCTCTGGAAACACCATATATTTT. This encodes CASIQGASGNTIYF.

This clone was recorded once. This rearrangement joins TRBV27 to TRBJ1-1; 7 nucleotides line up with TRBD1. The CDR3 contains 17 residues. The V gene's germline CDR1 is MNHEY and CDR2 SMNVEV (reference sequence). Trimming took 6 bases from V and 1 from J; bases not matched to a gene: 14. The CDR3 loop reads CASSQRFLGTENTEAFF. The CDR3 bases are TGTGCCAGCAGCCAACGTTTCCTAGGGACAGAGAACACTGAAGCTTTCTTT.